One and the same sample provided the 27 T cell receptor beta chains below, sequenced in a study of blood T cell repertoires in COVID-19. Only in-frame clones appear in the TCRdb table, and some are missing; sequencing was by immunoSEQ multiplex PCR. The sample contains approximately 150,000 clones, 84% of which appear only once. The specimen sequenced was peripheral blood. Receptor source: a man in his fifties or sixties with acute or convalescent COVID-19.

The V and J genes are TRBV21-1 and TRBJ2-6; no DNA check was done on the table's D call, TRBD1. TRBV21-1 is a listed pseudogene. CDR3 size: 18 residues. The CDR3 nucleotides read TGTGCCAGCTATATGGGACAGGGGTTCCTCCCGGGGGCCAACGTCCTGACTTTC. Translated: CASYMGQGFLPGANVLTF.

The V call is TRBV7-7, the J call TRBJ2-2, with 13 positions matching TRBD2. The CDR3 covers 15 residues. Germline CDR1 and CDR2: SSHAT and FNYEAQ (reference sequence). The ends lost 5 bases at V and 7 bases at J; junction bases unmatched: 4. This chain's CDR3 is CASSPRLAGGGELFF. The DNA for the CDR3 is TGTGCCAGCAGCCCAAGACTAGCGGGAGGCGGGGAGCTGTTTTTT. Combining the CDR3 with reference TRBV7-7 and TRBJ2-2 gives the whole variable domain GAGVSQSPRYKVTKRGQDVTLRCDPISSHATLYWYQQALGQGPEFLTYFNYEAQPDKSGLPSDRFSAERPEGSISTLTIQRTEQRDSAMYRCASSPRLAGGGELFFGEGSRLTVL.

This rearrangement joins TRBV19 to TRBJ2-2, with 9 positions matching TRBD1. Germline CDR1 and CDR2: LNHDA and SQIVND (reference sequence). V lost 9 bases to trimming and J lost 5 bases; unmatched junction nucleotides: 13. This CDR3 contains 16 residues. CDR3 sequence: CASRVAGTGKTGELFF. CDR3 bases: TGTGCCAGCAGGGTCGCTGGGACAGGGAAAACCGGGGAGCTGTTTTTT.

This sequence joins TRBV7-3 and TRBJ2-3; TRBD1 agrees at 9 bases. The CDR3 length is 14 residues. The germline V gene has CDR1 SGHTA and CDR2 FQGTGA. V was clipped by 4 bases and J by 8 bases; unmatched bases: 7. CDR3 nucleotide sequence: TGTGCCAGCAGCTCCGGGACAGGGTCGGGTACGCAGTATTTT. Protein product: CASSSGTGSGTQYF. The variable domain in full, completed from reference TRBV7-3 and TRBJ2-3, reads GAGVSQTPSNKVTEKGKYVELRCDPISGHTALYWYRQSLGQGPEFLIYFQGTGAADDSGLPNDRFFAVRPEGSVSTLKIQRTERGDSAVYLCASSSGTGSGTQYFGPGTRLTVL.

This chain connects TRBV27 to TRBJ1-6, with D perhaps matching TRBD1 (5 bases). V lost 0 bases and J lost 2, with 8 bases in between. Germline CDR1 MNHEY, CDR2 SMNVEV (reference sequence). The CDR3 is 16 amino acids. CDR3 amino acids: CASSLSLRAYNSPLHF. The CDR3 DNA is TGTGCCAGCAGTTTATCGCTCAGGGCCTATAATTCACCCCTCCACTTT.

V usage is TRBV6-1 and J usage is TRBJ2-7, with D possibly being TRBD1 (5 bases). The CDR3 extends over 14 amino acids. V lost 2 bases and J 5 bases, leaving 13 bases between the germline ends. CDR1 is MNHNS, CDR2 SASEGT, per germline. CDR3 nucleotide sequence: TGTGCCAGCAGTGAATGGGGCAGGGCAGACGAGCAGTACTTC. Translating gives CASSEWGRADEQYF.

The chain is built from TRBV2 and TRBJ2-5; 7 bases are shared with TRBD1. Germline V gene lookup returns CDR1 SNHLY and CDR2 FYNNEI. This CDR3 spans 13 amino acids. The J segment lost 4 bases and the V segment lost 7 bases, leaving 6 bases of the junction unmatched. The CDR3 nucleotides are TGTGCCAGCAACCTGGGGACAGTAGAGACCCAGTACTTC. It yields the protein CASNLGTVETQYF.

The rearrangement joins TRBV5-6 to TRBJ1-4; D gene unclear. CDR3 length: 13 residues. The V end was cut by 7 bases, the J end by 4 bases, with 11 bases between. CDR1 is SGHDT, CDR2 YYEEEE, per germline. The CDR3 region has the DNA TGTGCCAGCCGAGCCGGTTTTAATGAAAAACTGTTTTTT. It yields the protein CASRAGFNEKLFF.

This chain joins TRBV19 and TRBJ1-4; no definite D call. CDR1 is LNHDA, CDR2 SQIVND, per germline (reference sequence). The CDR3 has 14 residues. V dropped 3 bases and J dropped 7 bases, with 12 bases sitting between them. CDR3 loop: CASSIGDLSEKLFF. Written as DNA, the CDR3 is TGTGCCAGTAGTATTGGAGATTTAAGTGAAAAACTGTTTTTT.

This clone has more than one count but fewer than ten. The CDR3 is CASTRTGDHEQYF. CDR3 in DNA: TGTGCCAGCACCCGGACAGGGGACCACGAGCAGTACTTC. The V and J genes are TRBV6-5 and TRBJ2-7, with 9 bases matching TRBD1. Trimming took 7 bases from V and 5 from J; bases not matched to a gene: 6. The CDR3 covers 13 residues. In germline, CDR1 is MNHEY, CDR2 SVGAGI.

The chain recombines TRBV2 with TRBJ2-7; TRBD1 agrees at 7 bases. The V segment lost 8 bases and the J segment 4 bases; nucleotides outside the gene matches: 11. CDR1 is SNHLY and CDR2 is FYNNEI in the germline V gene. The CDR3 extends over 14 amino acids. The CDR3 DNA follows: TGTGCCAGCCGGGCCGAAAGGGGGCCGTACGAGCAGTACTTC. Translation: CASRAERGPYEQYF.

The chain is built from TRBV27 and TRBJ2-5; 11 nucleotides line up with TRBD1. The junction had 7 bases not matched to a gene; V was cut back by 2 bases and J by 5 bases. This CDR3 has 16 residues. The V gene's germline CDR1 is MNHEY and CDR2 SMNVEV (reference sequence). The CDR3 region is CASSLLGQGAGETQYF. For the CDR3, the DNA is TGTGCCAGCAGTTTACTTGGACAGGGGGCCGGGGAGACCCAGTACTTC.

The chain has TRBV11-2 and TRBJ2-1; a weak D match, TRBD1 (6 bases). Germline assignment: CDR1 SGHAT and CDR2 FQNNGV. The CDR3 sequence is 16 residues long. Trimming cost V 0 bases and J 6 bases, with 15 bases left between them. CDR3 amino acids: CASSLDLSGQGNEQFF. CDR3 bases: TGTGCCAGCAGCTTAGATCTCTCGGGACAAGGCAATGAGCAGTTCTTC.

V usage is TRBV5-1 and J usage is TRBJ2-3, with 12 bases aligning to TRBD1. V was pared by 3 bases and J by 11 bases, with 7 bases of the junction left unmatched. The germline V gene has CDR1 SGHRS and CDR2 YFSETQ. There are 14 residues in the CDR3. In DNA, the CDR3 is TGCGCCAGCAGCTCACCCGGGACAGGGGGCGGGCAGTATTTT. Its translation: CASSSPGTGGGQYF.

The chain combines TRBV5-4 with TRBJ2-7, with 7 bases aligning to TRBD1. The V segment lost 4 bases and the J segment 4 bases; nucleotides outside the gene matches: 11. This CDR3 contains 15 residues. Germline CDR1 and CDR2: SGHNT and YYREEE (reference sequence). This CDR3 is CASSRGTDSRYEQYF. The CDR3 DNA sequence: TGTGCCAGCAGCCGTGGGACAGACTCCCGATACGAGCAGTACTTC.

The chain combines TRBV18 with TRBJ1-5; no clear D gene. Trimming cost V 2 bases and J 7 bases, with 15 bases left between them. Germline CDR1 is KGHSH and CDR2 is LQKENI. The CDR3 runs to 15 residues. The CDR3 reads CASSPGIGDSQPQHF. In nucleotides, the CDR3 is TGTGCCAGCTCACCAGGAATCGGGGATAGCCAGCCCCAGCATTTT.

CDR3 bases: TGTGCCAGCAGCTTACGCCCGGGAGGGAACACCGGGGAGCTGTTTTTT. Translation: CASSLRPGGNTGELFF. V gene TRBV7-3 combines with J gene TRBJ2-2; the match to TRBD2 covers 7 bases. The CDR3 contains 16 residues. Losses at the gene ends were 2 bases for V and 1 base for J; bases not matched to a gene: 4. Germline V gene lookup returns CDR1 SGHTA and CDR2 FQGTGA.

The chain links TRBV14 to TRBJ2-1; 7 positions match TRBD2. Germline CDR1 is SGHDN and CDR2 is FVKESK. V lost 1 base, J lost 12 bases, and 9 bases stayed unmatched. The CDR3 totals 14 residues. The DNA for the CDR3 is TGTGCCAGCAGCCAAGCGCTAGCGGAGAGTGGGCAGTTCTTC. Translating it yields CASSQALAESGQFF.

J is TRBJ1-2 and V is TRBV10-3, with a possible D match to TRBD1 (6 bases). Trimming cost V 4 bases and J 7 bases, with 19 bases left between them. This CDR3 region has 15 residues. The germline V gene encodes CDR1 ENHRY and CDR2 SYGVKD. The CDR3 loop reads CAISATGPRWTGYTF. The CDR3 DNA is TGTGCCATCAGTGCAACAGGGCCCCGCTGGACTGGCTACACCTTC.

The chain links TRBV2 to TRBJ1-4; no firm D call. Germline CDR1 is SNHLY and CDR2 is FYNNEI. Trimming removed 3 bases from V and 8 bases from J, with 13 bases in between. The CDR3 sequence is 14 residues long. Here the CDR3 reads CASSEVEGGEKLFF. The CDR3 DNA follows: TGTGCCAGCAGTGAGGTCGAGGGAGGGGAAAAACTGTTTTTT.

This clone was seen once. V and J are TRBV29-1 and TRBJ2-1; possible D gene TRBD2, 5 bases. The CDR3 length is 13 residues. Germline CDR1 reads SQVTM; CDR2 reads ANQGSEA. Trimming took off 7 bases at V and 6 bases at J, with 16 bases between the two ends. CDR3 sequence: CSAGVASANEQFF. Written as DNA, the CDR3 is TGCAGCGCCGGGGTAGCTTCGGCCAATGAGCAGTTCTTC.

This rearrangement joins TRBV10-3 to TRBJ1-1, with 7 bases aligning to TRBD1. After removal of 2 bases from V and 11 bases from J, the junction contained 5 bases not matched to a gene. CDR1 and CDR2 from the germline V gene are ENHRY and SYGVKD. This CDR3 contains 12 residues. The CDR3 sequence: CAISESQGVAFF. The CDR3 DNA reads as TGTGCCATCAGTGAGAGCCAGGGGGTCGCTTTCTTT.

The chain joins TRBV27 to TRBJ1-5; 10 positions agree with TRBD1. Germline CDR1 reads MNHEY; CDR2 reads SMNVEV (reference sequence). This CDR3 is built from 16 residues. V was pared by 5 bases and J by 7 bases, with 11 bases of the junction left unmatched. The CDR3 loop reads CASSPGTGVRGQPQHF. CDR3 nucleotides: TGTGCCAGCAGTCCCGGGACAGGGGTAAGGGGACAGCCCCAGCATTTT.

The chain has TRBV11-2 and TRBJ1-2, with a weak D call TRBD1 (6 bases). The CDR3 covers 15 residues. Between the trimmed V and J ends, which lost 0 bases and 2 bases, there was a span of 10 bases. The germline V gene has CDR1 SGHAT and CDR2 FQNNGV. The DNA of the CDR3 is TGTGCCAGCAGCTTAGAAACAGGGATCAACTATGGCTACACCTTC. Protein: CASSLETGINYGYTF.

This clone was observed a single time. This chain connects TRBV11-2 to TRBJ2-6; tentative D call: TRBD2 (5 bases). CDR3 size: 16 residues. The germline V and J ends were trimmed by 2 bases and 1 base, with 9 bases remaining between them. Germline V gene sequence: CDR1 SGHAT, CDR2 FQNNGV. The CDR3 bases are TGTGCCAGCAGCTTACGAGGGAGTTCTGGGGCCAACGTCCTGACTTTC. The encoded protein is CASSLRGSSGANVLTF.

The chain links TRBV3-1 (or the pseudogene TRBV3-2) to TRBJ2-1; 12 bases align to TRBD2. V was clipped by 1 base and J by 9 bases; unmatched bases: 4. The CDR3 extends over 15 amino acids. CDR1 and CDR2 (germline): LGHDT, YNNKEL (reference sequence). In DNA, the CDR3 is TGTGCCAGCAGCCAAGCGCTAGCGGGAGGGGTTGAGCAGTTCTTC. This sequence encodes CASSQALAGGVEQFF.

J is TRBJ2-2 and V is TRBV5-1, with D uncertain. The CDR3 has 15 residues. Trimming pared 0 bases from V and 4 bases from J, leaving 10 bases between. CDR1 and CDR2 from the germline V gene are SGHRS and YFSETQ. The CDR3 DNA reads TGCGCCAGCAGCTTGGGCTCGGGTCCCACCGGGGAGCTGTTTTTT. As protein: CASSLGSGPTGELFF.